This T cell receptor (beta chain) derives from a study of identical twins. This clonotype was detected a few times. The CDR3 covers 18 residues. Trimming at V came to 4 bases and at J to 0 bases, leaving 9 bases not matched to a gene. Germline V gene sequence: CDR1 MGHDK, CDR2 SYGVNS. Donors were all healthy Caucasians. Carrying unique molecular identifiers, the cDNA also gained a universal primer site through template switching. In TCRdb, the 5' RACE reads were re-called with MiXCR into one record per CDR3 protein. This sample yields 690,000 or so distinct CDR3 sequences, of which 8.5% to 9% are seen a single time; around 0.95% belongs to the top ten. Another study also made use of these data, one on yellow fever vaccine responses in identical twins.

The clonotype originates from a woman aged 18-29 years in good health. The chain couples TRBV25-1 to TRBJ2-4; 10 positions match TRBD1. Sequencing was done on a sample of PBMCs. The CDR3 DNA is TGTGCCAGCAGTGGAAACCTCCGGGACAGGGGAGCCAAAAACATTCAGTACTTC. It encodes CASSGNLRDRGAKNIQYF.